This T cell receptor (beta chain) came from a study of blood T cell repertoires in COVID-19. For the study at large: COVID-19 samples, acute and convalescent, were from the United States, Italy and Spain.

Assay: immunoSEQ multiplex PCR; the TCRdb copy retains only in-frame clones and omits some. In the table there are roughly 200,000 clones, roughly 77% of which are singletons. Germline values: CDR1 ENHRY, CDR2 SYGVKD. Trimming took 2 bases from V and 5 from J; bases not matched to a gene: 2. The CDR3 is 14 amino acids. Clinical history as reported by participants underpinned cohort assignment. Recovered status in Cohort 3 required two negative PCRs, clearance, or symptom resolution. Sequenced input: PBMCs or T cells enriched from blood (not recorded which). The rearrangement joins TRBV10-3 to TRBJ2-3; 9 positions agree with TRBD2. This TCR was recovered from a man aged 40-55 years who had recovered from COVID-19. This CDR3 reads CAISEGTSLDTQYF. CDR3 sequence (DNA): TGTGCCATCAGTGAGGGGACTAGCTTAGATACGCAGTATTTT.